These 6 T cell receptor beta chains came from one sample sequenced in a study of T cells in tuberculosis. Data came from immunoSEQ multiplex PCR; TCRdb stores just in-frame clones and leaves some out. Of about 30,000 clones listed, around 94% were seen once; the top ten hold about 7.8%. Source material: PBMCs. These receptors came from a donor aged 10 to 29 with latent tuberculosis or without tuberculosis infection.

The J gene is TRBJ1-2, the V gene TRBV4-1, with 7 bases identical to TRBD1. Germline CDR1 and CDR2: MGHRA and YSYEKL. This CDR3 has 15 residues. Trimming cost V 4 bases and J 7 bases; bases outside gene matches: 12. This CDR3 reads CASSLLAGGKAGYTF. The DNA of the CDR3 is TGCGCCAGCAGCCTACTTGCAGGGGGAAAGGCTGGCTACACCTTC.

CDR3 region: CASSKDSGVDQPQHF. The CDR3 DNA sequence: TGTGCCAGCAGCAAGGACAGCGGGGTGGATCAGCCCCAGCATTTT. The chain combines TRBV5-4 with TRBJ1-5; D is perhaps TRBD1 (6 bases). Germline V CDR1 and CDR2: SGHNT, YYREEE (reference sequence). V was cut by 4 bases and J by 5 bases, with 16 bases left in between. This CDR3 is 15 amino acids long. The whole variable domain, remainder taken from reference TRBV5-4 and TRBJ1-5, is ETGVTQSPTHLIKTRGQQVTLRCSSQSGHNTVSWYQQALGQGPQFIFQYYREEENGRGNFPPRFSGLQFPNYSSELNVNALELDDSALYLCASSKDSGVDQPQHFGDGTRLSIL.

The chain carries TRBV4-3 and TRBJ2-5; the match to TRBD1 covers 7 bases. The CDR3 is 14 amino acids. The germline V gene encodes CDR1 LGHNA and CDR2 YSLEER. With 4 bases clipped from V and 2 bases from J, the junction kept 4 bases outside the gene matches. CDR3 sequence reads: CASSRNRGQETQYF. As DNA, the CDR3 is TGCGCCAGCAGCCGGAACAGGGGACAAGAGACCCAGTACTTC.

V and J are TRBV5-1 and TRBJ2-1; the D gene is possibly TRBD2 (6 bases). Trimming took off 4 bases at V and 2 bases at J, with 13 bases between the two ends. The CDR3 is 15 residues long. The V gene's germline CDR1 is SGHRS and CDR2 YFSETQ. This CDR3 is CASSVTSSPYNEQFF. The DNA for the CDR3 is TGCGCCAGCAGCGTGACTAGTTCCCCCTACAATGAGCAGTTCTTC. Full variable domain (outside the CDR3, taken from reference TRBV5-1 and TRBJ2-1): KAGVTQTPRYLIKTRGQQVTLSCSPISGHRSVSWYQQTPGQGLQFLFEYFSETQRNKGNFPGRFSGRQFSNSRSEMNVSTLELGDSALYLCASSVTSSPYNEQFFGPGTRLTVL.

The chain is built from TRBV10-3 and TRBJ1-2; weak D call: TRBD1 (5 bases). The length of the CDR3 is 14 residues. The V gene lost 2 bases and the J gene lost 3 bases, with 10 bases spanning the gap. Germline V CDR1 and CDR2: ENHRY, SYGVKD. This CDR3 is CAISEAGSYYGYTF. CDR3 in DNA: TGTGCCATCAGTGAGGCAGGGTCATACTATGGCTACACCTTC.

Comment on this clone: One end of the junction fails to match germline, which may point to a read error. Other DNA sequences in the sample encode the same CDR3. In nucleotides, the CDR3 is TGCGCCAGCAGCTTAGGGGGGAGGACTGAAGCTTTCTTT. Protein sequence: CASSLGGRTEAFF. The chain is built from TRBV7-9 and TRBJ1-1; tentative D call: TRBD1 (6 bases). Germline loops: CDR1 SEHNR, CDR2 FQNEAQ (reference sequence). This CDR3 is built from 13 residues.